This is a list of T cell receptor beta chains from one sample in a study of OX40 agonist ivuxolimab in advanced cancers. Repertoires were generated with immunoSEQ multiplex PCR, while TCRdb's copy carries only in-frame clones and drops some. The repertoire consists of approximately 60,000 clones, with around 90% occurring once and the leading ten covering 0.62%. Material: CD4+ or CD8+ T cells sorted from blood, obtained in a trial of the OX40 agonist ivuxolimab. These receptors all stem from an adult with an advanced solid tumor such as melanoma, head and neck, liver or kidney cancer. The CDR3 runs from the conserved cysteine through the conserved F or W. Each record gives: J gene, V gene, D gene, clone size, CDR3 protein, CDR3 DNA. D genes are given only for firm matches. Expanded clones get a size class; other rows say once, few or many, or leave the size out.

j_call: TRBJ1-2; v_call: TRBV4-1; d_call: NA; clone_size: NA; cdr3_aa: CASSPPGVWGGYTF; cdr3_nt: TGCGCCAGCAGCCCTCCGGGAGTATGGGGTGGCTACACCTTC
j_call: TRBJ1-4; v_call: TRBV5-4; d_call: NA; clone_size: NA; cdr3_aa: CASSTSPATNEKLFF; cdr3_nt: TGTGCCAGCAGCACTAGTCCGGCAACTAATGAAAAACTGTTTTTT
j_call: TRBJ2-2; v_call: TRBV4-2; d_call: TRBD2; clone_size: few; cdr3_aa: CASSQVRLAGGQTNTGELFF; cdr3_nt: TGTGCCAGCAGCCAGGTCCGACTAGCGGGGGGCCAAACGAACACCGGGGAGCTGTTTTTT
j_call: TRBJ2-1; v_call: TRBV2; d_call: TRBD2; clone_size: once; cdr3_aa: CASSLLAGGFYNEQFF; cdr3_nt: TGTGCCAGCAGCTTACTAGCGGGGGGGTTTTACAATGAGCAGTTCTTC
j_call: TRBJ1-2; v_call: TRBV5-1; d_call: NA; clone_size: NA; cdr3_aa: CASSLAGGHDTGYTF; cdr3_nt: TGCGCCAGCAGCTTGGCGGGGGGGCATGATACTGGCTACACCTTC
j_call: TRBJ2-7; v_call: TRBV2; d_call: TRBD2; clone_size: few; cdr3_aa: CASSVTSGPYEQYF; cdr3_nt: TGTGCCAGCAGTGTGACTAGCGGCCCCTACGAGCAGTACTTC
j_call: TRBJ2-7; v_call: TRBV6-1; d_call: TRBD1; clone_size: NA; cdr3_aa: CASSEQGWDRAGEQYF; cdr3_nt: TGTGCCAGCAGTGAACAAGGCTGGGACAGGGCGGGCGAGCAGTACTTC
j_call: TRBJ2-4; v_call: TRBV5-1; d_call: NA; clone_size: NA; cdr3_aa: CASSLPARLNIQYF; cdr3_nt: TGCGCCAGCAGCTTGCCAGCAAGGTTAAACATTCAGTACTTC
j_call: TRBJ2-7; v_call: TRBV6-5; d_call: TRBD1; clone_size: NA; cdr3_aa: CASSYSSGQGYEQYF; cdr3_nt: TGCGCCAGCAGTTACTCATCTGGACAGGGTTACGAGCAGTACTTC
j_call: TRBJ2-4; v_call: TRBV6-5; d_call: NA; clone_size: NA; cdr3_aa: CASPGPDPPNIQYF; cdr3_nt: TGTGCCAGCCCGGGACCAGACCCTCCAAACATTCAGTACTTC